These 14 T cell receptor beta chains share one sample of origin, sequenced in a study of molecular identifiers for immune sequencing clone quantification. TCRdb redid the calling of the PCR reads with MiXCR, one entry per CDR3 protein. The profile shows a few hundred thousand distinct CDR3 sequences, roughly 24% of them singletons. Sequences were obtained from naive CD8+ T cells from blood, with Jurkat cell RNA spiked in. Specified subset: FACS-sorted CD8+CD4-CCR7+CD45RA+ naive T cells. Source of these receptors: a human donor in good health. Some libraries in this study had Jurkat cell RNA spiked in.

This clonotype was recorded at least ten times. V and J are TRBV15 and TRBJ2-3; 7 bases map to TRBD1. Germline CDR1 LNHNV, CDR2 YYDKDF (reference sequence). CDR3 size: 15 residues. Trimming at V came to 4 bases and at J to 3 bases, leaving 7 bases not matched to a gene. CDR3 sequence (DNA): TGTGCCACCAGCAACGAACGACAGGGAACAGATACGCAGTATTTT. Translated: CATSNERQGTDTQYF.

At least ten counts were recorded for this clonotype. The gene calls are TRBV5-1 and TRBJ2-3, with a weak D call TRBD1 (5 bases). Looked up from germline, CDR1 is SGHRS and CDR2 is YFSETQ. The CDR3 consists of 15 residues. Trimming removed 7 bases from V and 2 bases from J, with 17 bases in between. The CDR3 bases are TGCGCCAGCCAGCAGGGTCCTGAGTTCACAGATACGCAGTATTTT. Translated: CASQQGPEFTDTQYF.

In this sample, this clonotype turned up a few times. The chain links TRBV6-5 to TRBJ2-3, with D unclear. Trimming took 2 bases from V and 4 from J, leaving 10 bases between them. The germline CDR1 and CDR2 sequences are MNHEY and SVGAGI. CDR3 length equals 14 residues. The CDR3 spells CASSYGPFPDTQYF. CDR3 nucleotides: TGTGCCAGCAGTTACGGGCCATTCCCAGATACGCAGTATTTT.

The chain is built from TRBV7-9 and TRBJ2-5; no definite D call. There are 16 residues in the CDR3. CDR1 SEHNR and CDR2 FQNEAQ come from the germline V gene (reference sequence). The V end lost 5 bases, the J end lost 2 bases, and 18 bases lay between the germline ends. For the CDR3, the DNA is TGTGCCAGCAGCCCTACCCCATTCTTGGAGCAAGAGACCCAGTACTTC. This sequence encodes CASSPTPFLEQETQYF.

Concerning this clonotype: One junction end does not reproduce the germline sequence, and a read error may be involved. The chain links TRBV7-2 to TRBJ2-7; possible D gene TRBD1, 6 bases. Germline CDR1 reads SGHTA; CDR2 reads FQGNSA. The CDR3 sequence is 19 residues long. CDR3: CASSPSPGQLPGSRYGQYF. Here the CDR3 DNA reads TGTGCCAGCAGCCCCTCGCCGGGACAACTCCCAGGGAGCCGCTACGGGCAGTACTTC.

This clonotype was detected many times. The chain carries TRBV5-1 and TRBJ1-1; 9 bases agree with TRBD1. J was trimmed by 0 bases and V by 4 bases; bases with no gene match: 7. There are 16 residues in the CDR3. CDR1 is SGHRS and CDR2 is YFSETQ in the germline V gene. The CDR3 DNA reads as TGCGCCAGCAGCCACCGGGACAGGGCCATGAACACTGAAGCTTTCTTT. Its translation: CASSHRDRAMNTEAFF.

This clonotype has at least ten counts. V usage is TRBV28 and J usage is TRBJ2-7, with unresolved D. V was trimmed by 7 bases and J by 0 bases, leaving 19 bases between them. The CDR3 has 16 residues. Germline loops: CDR1 MDHEN, CDR2 SYDVKM. In nucleotides, the CDR3 is TGTGCCAGCACCACCCAAAGAGAGCTCGCCTCCTACGAGCAGTACTTC. Protein: CASTTQRELASYEQYF.

This clonotype was observed many times. This chain links TRBV20-1 with TRBJ2-2; D may be TRBD1 (5 bases). The CDR3 runs to 15 residues. V lost 1 base and J 0 bases, leaving 9 bases between the germline ends. CDR1 is DFQATT and CDR2 is SNEGSKA in the germline V gene (reference sequence). In DNA, the CDR3 is TGCAGTGCTAGAGTGGGGCTAGCGAACACCGGGGAGCTGTTTTTT. Protein: CSARVGLANTGELFF.

This clonotype has just a few counts. This chain connects TRBV5-1 to TRBJ2-4; D gene uncertain. Germline CDR1 SGHRS, CDR2 YFSETQ. The CDR3 has 11 residues. V dropped 6 bases and J dropped 5 bases, with 6 bases sitting between them. The CDR3 here is CASTDQNIQYF. The CDR3 nucleotides read TGCGCCAGCACCGATCAAAACATTCAGTACTTC.

The chain is built from TRBV12-3 or TRBV12-4 and TRBJ2-7; either TRBD1 or TRBD2 may fit D (7 bases each). V gave up 10 bases and J gave up 7 bases, with 23 bases separating them. The CDR3 sequence is 14 residues long. The chain's CDR3 is CATAGQPLGGEQYF. In nucleotides, the CDR3 is TGTGCCACCGCGGGACAGCCGTTGGGGGGGGAGCAGTACTTC.

The V call is TRBV4-3, the J call TRBJ2-7; 15 nucleotides agree with TRBD2. Germline CDR1 reads LGHNA; CDR2 reads YSLEER. The CDR3 contains 16 residues. V was clipped by 5 bases and J by 4 bases; unmatched bases: 6. The DNA for the CDR3 is TGCGCCAGCAGCTCTGGACTAGCGGGGGGGGTATACGAGCAGTACTTC. Amino acid sequence: CASSSGLAGGVYEQYF.

The rearrangement uses TRBV7-9 and TRBJ2-7, with TRBD2 matching 7 bases. CDR1 and CDR2 from the germline V gene are SEHNR and FQNEAQ (reference sequence). This CDR3 has 15 amino acids. V lost 5 bases to trimming and J lost 3 bases; unmatched junction nucleotides: 10. In DNA, the CDR3 is TGTGCCAGCAGCGGGGAGGGACGGGGAAACTACGAGCAGTACTTC. Translation: CASSGEGRGNYEQYF.

For this clonotype: A much more abundant neighbour one base away suggests this may be a read error. The rearrangement joins TRBV5-6 to TRBJ1-5; 7 nucleotides align to TRBD1. With 1 base clipped from V and 3 bases from J, the junction kept 7 bases outside the gene matches. The germline gives CDR1 SGHDT, CDR2 YYEEEE. The CDR3 totals 16 residues. The CDR3 bases are TGTGCCAGCAGCTTGTCGGTCAGGGGGATCAATCAGCCCCAGCATTTT. Its protein product is CASSLSVRGINQPQHF.

This clonotype was observed at least ten times. The chain is built from TRBV28 and TRBJ2-1; no definite D call. Trimming took 8 bases from V and 0 from J, leaving 5 bases between them. The CDR3 totals 12 residues. CDR1 MDHEN and CDR2 SYDVKM come from the germline V gene. This CDR3 is CASRVSYNEQFF. The DNA of the CDR3 is TGTGCCAGCCGCGTCTCCTACAATGAGCAGTTCTTC.